This TCR beta chain was identified in a study of cytotoxic CD8 clonotypes in ibrutinib-treated CLL. Study background: The study included under twelve relapsed/refractory and under 16 treatment-naive patients; 17 had IGHV unmutated disease. Sequenced samples delivered averages of roughly 250,000 productive templates and 90,000 or so productive rearrangements. Study-wide results and limits: Baseline clonality was higher than in age-matched healthy donors and moved in step with circulating CD8+ T-cell counts.

V lost 7 bases, J lost 0 bases, and 10 bases lay in between. The CDR3 has 14 residues. The germline gives CDR1 SNHLY, CDR2 FYNNEI. About this clone itself: Its antigen is not identified.

Some clones are missing from TCRdb's copy, which holds only in-frame ones; the method was immunoSEQ multiplex PCR. Of a few hundred thousand clones listed, roughly two thirds are singletons. The rearrangement links TRBV2 to TRBJ2-1; D gene ambiguous. The specimen comprised PBMCs, sampled after 36 months of ibrutinib treatment. This TCR derives from a human donor with chronic lymphocytic leukemia. The CDR3 sequence is CASKKTSSYNEQFF. DNA for the CDR3: TGTGCCAGCAAAAAAACCAGCTCCTACAATGAGCAGTTCTTC.